This T cell receptor (beta chain) derives from a study of T cells in Graves' hyperthyroidism and ophthalmopathy (dated 2019 in TCRdb). Study-level background: Peripheral blood samples were taken at the time of initial diagnosis, prior to any treatment. To identify distinguishing TCR V-J signatures, a discovery cohort of 100 patients was used, comprising some 45 with Graves' ophthalmopathy and approximately 58 with stable Graves' hyperthyroidism. Prospective prediction of ophthalmopathy was tested in an independent validation cohort consisting of 18 to 20 hyperthyroidism patients and approximately 16 patients who later progressed to ophthalmopathy. For training and testing, the 100 or so patients in the discovery cohort were randomly divided in a 7:3 ratio. In roughly six Graves' hyperthyroidism patients, the study also compared T-cell repertoires from thyroid tissue with T-cell repertoires from blood. Once sampling was done, hyperthyroidism patients were given methimazole at a starting dose of 30 mg daily, whereas ophthalmopathy patients were given high-dose intravenous methylprednisolone. The paper reports TCR Vbeta CDR3 sequencing of 135 peripheral blood samples: approximately 43 ophthalmopathy, 75 to 80 hyperthyroidism and some 17 progressor patients.

Taken from the germline V gene (reference sequence), the CDR1 and CDR2 loops are GTSNPN and SVGIG. The junction carries 11 bases between V and J, which are trimmed by 4 bases and 5 bases respectively. Including the terminal cysteine and phenylalanine, the CDR3 comprises 12 residues. Only the CDR3 region is kept as DNA, spanning 36 bases read in frame from base 1. TCR beta CDR3 regions were amplified from RNA transcripts. The first round of RT-PCR for the TCR CDR3 was performed with the HTBI primer set and the Qiagen OneStep RT-PCR kit. A second multiplex PCR round built the libraries, followed by size selection and purification. Paired-end sequencing of the libraries was performed with 100 bp reads on an Illumina HiSeq2000. Per the authors' processing: SOAPnuke was used to process the raw data, throwing out any read that contained adapters or uncalled bases, had a mean Phred below 15, or lacked an exact constant-primer or identifier match. COPE v1.2.5 was used to merge the high-quality paired reads, and each unique nucleotide sequence was defined as a clonotype. Clonotypes were aligned to IMGT TRBV, TRBD and TRBJ reference segments using MiTCR v1.1. Only V-J combinations with frequency above 0.0001, covering about 99% of repertoires, were analysed. The TCS score was defined as the ratio of F50 (clonal expansion) to E x V (chaos), calculated using BLOSUM62-based TCRdist between CDR3 peptides within each V-J. Welch's t-statistics and random forest reduced several hundred V-J features to about 12, which were used in a naive Bayes classifier (R e1071). TCRdb cleaned the public reads at Q25 with fastp, built clones with MiXCR and kept in-frame beta chains. Rows merge per CDR3 protein into single entries with the most common DNA and genes. TCRdb's processing, not the authors', yielded these V and J calls. The sample contains roughly 300,000 distinct CDR3 sequences, more than 11% of them found a single time. Together, the top ten hold under 30% of the sample.

This clonotype was seen ten or more times. Its antigen is currently not known. One base away there is no much larger clone; base qualities are not given. Results and caveats for the whole study, not just this receptor: Ophthalmopathy was separated from stable hyperthyroidism by a 13 V-J signature model, with 85% to 90% sensitivity and about 81% specificity obtained in cross-validation and 80%/75% obtained in testing. In validation, the model predicted progression to ophthalmopathy with approximately 71% sensitivity and 72% to 75% specificity, a median of 6.5 months before onset. Blood samples also contained most of the expanded thyroid clonotypes (frequency above 0.001), which suggests that blood repertoires may reflect thyroid immune responses. Sample size was not statistically predetermined, and investigators were not blinded to group allocation.

Graves' hyperthyroidism was defined as stable when no progression to ophthalmopathy occurred over 18 months of follow-up. The hyperthyroidism patients were between 18 and 65 years old and newly diagnosed, with a disease duration of less than 2 months. Exclusion was applied to patients with uncontrolled infections, other autoimmune diseases, pregnancy or lactation. Diagnoses relied on clinical symptoms, serum thyroxine and TRAb, thyroid ultrasound and orbital computed tomography. PBMCs were separated from over 9 ml of fresh peripheral blood using Ficoll-Paque density gradient centrifugation. Trizol reagent was used to extract total RNA, and RNA quality was then checked on an Agilent 2100 Bioanalyzer.

This receptor chain uses TRBV30 and TRBJ1-1; perhaps TRBD1 is the D gene, with 5 bases matching. The sample was blood. The receptor's source is a woman aged 25 to 39 with Graves' hyperthyroidism. The nucleotide sequence reads TGTGCCTGGACGGGACTCGGAACTGAAGCTTTCTTT. This yields the protein CAWTGLGTEAFF. The reference TRBV30 and TRBJ1-1 proteins fill in what lies around the CDR3, so the full variable domain reads SQTIHQWPATLVQPVGSPLSLECTVEGTSNPNLYWYRQAAGRGLQLLFYSVGIGQISSEVPQNLSASRPQDRQFILSSKKLLLSDSGFYLCAWTGLGTEAFFGQGTRLTVV.